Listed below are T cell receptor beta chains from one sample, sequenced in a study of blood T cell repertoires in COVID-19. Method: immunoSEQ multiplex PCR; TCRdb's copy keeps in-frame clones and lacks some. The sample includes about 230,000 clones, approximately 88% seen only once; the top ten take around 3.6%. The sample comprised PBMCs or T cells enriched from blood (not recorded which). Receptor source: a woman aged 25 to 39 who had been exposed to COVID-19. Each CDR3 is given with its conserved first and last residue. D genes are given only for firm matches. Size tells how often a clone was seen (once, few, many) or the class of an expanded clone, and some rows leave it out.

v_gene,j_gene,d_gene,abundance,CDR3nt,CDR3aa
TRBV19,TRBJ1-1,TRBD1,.,TGTGCCAGTAGCTCTACAGGGGACAGAGCTTTCTTT,CASSSTGDRAFF
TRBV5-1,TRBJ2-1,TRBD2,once,TGCGCCAGCAGCTTAGCGGGAGCTCCCCTCTCCTACAATGAGCAGTTCTTC,CASSLAGAPLSYNEQFF
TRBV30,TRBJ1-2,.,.,TGTGCCTGGACCCTCTCGGTGGGGCTGGGTGGCTACACCTTC,CAWTLSVGLGGYTF
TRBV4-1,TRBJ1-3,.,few,TGCGCCAGCAGCCAAGTCGGGTTTGGAAACACCATATATTTT,CASSQVGFGNTIYF
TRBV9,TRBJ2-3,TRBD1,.,TGTGCCAGCAGCGTGCCGGGACAGACATTTACGGGGACGCAGTATTTT,CASSVPGQTFTGTQYF
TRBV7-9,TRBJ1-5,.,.,TGTGCCAGCAGCTCCGTGGGGGCAGGTCAGCCCCAGCATTTT,CASSSVGAGQPQHF
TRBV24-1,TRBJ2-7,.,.,TGTGCCACCAGCTTATACCGGGAGTCCTACGAGCAGTACTTC,CATSLYRESYEQYF
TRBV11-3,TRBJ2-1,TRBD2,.,TGTGCCAGCAGCCCGTCTAGCGGAAAGCAGTTCTTC,CASSPSSGKQFF
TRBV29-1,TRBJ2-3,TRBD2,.,TGCAGCGTTGCGGCGGGAGGGGCGGATACGCAGTATTTT,CSVAAGGADTQYF
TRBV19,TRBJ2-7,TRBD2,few,TGTGCCAGTAGTATCCCCCGCCTAGCGGGAATCCACGAGCAGTACTTC,CASSIPRLAGIHEQYF
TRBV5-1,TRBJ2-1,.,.,TGCGCCAGCAGCTTGATTTACGGAGGAGGGTATGAGCAGTTCTTC,CASSLIYGGGYEQFF
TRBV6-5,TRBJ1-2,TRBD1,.,TGTGCCAGCAGTCGACAGGGAAACTATGGCTACACCTTC,CASSRQGNYGYTF
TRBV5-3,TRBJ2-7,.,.,TGTGCCAGAAGCTGGGGTGCAGCCGGAGGCTCCTACGAGCAGTACTTC,CARSWGAAGGSYEQYF
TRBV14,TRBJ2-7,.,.,TGTGCCAGCAGCCAAGCGCAGGACGAGCAGTACTTC,CASSQAQDEQYF
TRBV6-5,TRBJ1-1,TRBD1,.,TGTGCCAGCAGAGGACAGGTGAACACTGAAGCTTTCTTT,CASRGQVNTEAFF
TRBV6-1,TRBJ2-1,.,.,TGTGCCAGCACCTCTCTGGCTGGTGAGCAGTTCTTC,CASTSLAGEQFF
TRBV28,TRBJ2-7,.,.,TGTGCCAGCATAGGAGCTCTCCTCTACGAGCAGTACTTC,CASIGALLYEQYF
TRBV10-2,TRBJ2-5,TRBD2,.,TGCGCCACCGGGACTAGCGGGAGTGGACGCCAAGAGACCCAGTACTTC,CATGTSGSGRQETQYF
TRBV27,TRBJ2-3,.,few,TGTGCCAGCAGTTTAGACGGGCGGGACTTCCAAGAGTCGGATACGCAGTATTTT,CASSLDGRDFQESDTQYF
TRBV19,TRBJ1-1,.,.,TGTGCCAGTAGTATCACAGAAGTTTGGAACACTGAAGCTTTCTTT,CASSITEVWNTEAFF
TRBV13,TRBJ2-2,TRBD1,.,TGTGCCAGCAGCTTATCGTTTCAGGGGGTGTCCGGGGAGCTGTTTTTT,CASSLSFQGVSGELFF
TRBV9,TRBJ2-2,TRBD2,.,TGTGCCAGCAGCGTTTTCCCTAGCGGGAGCACCGGGGAGCTGTTTTTT,CASSVFPSGSTGELFF
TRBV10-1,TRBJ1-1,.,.,TGCGCCAGCAGTGAGTCGGGGAGGGGCCCCACTGAAGCTTTCTTT,CASSESGRGPTEAFF
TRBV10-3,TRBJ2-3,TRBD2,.,TGTGCCACAAGGACTAGCGAAACAGATACGCAGTATTTT,CATRTSETDTQYF
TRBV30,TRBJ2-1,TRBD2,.,TGTGCCTGGAGTACGGGGGGGTCATACAATGAGCAGTTCTTC,CAWSTGGSYNEQFF
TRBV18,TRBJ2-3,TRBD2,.,TGTGCCAGCTCACCATGGGACAGGGGGACTAGCGGGAGTGCAGATACGCAGTATTTT,CASSPWDRGTSGSADTQYF
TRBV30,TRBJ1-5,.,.,TGTGCCTGGAGTGGAGCCAGGGAATACAATCAGCCCCAGCATTTT,CAWSGAREYNQPQHF
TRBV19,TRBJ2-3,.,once,TGTGCCAGTAGTATATCGGGAGCAGTAGATACGCAGTATTTT,CASSISGAVDTQYF
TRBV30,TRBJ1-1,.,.,TGTGCCTGGACGTCGCCCCAGATGAACACTGAAGCTTTCTTT,CAWTSPQMNTEAFF
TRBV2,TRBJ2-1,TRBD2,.,TGTGCCAGCCGGGCCCGGCTAGCGGGGTACAATGAGCAGTTCTTC,CASRARLAGYNEQFF
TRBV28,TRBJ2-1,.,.,TGTGCCAGCAGCCTCAAGGGGATAAAGTTCTTC,CASSLKGIKFF
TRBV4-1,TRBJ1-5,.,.,TGCGCCAGCAGCCCTTACGGCAGACAGCCCAATCAGCCCCAGCATTTT,CASSPYGRQPNQPQHF
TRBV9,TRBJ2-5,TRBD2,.,TGTGCCAGCAGCGGTAGCGGGATCTCAGGGGAGACCCAGTACTTC,CASSGSGISGETQYF
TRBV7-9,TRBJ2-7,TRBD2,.,TGTGCCAGCAGCCCCAGACTAGCGCCCACCTACGAGCAGTACTTC,CASSPRLAPTYEQYF
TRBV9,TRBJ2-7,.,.,TGTGCCAGCAGCGTAGTGTACTACGAGCAGTACTTC,CASSVVYYEQYF
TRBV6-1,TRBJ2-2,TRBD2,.,TGTGCCAGCAGTGGGGACCCGGGACTAGCGGATACCGGGGAGCTGTTTTTT,CASSGDPGLADTGELFF
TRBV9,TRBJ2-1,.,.,TGTGCCAGCAGCGTAGAGGTCGGGAGCTCCTACAATGAGCAGTTCTTC,CASSVEVGSSYNEQFF
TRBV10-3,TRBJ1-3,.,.,TGTGCCATCAGTGAGCCGCGCAGGGGACCTGGAAACACCATATATTTT,CAISEPRRGPGNTIYF
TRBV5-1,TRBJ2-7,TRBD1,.,TGCGCCAGCAGCTTGGCCGGGACAGGCTACGAGCAGTACTTC,CASSLAGTGYEQYF
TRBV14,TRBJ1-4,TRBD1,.,TGTGCCAGCAGCCAGGAACGGACAGGGGGACAAAAACTGTTTTTT,CASSQERTGGQKLFF
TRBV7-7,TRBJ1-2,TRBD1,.,TGTGCTAGCAGCTTAGGGACACCACAGGGGATCGATGGCTACACCTTC,CASSLGTPQGIDGYTF
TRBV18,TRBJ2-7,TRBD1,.,TGTGCCAGCTCAAACAGGGGGCAAGGTCACCTGGCTCCTGGGCAGTACTTC,CASSNRGQGHLAPGQYF
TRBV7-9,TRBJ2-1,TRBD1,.,TGTGCCAGCAGCGGATGGACAGGGGGGTACAATGAGCAGTTCTTC,CASSGWTGGYNEQFF
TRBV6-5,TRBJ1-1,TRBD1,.,TGTGCCAGCAGTTCCGACAGGGGGAACACTGAAGCTTTCTTT,CASSSDRGNTEAFF
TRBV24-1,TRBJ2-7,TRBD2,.,TGTGCCACCGTTCCGGGACTAGCGGGAGGCACCTACGAGCAGTACTTC,CATVPGLAGGTYEQYF
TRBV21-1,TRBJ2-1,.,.,TGTGCCAGCAGCAAAGCCCGCAGGGGACCTTACAATGAGCAGTTCTTC,CASSKARRGPYNEQFF
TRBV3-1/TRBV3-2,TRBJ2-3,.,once,TGTGCCAGCAGCCAAGGAGCGGATACAGATACGCAGTATTTT,CASSQGADTDTQYF
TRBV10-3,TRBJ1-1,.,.,TGTGCCATCAGTGAGTATGAGGGTATGATCAACACTGAAGCTTTCTTT,CAISEYEGMINTEAFF